This T cell receptor beta chain was captured by sequencing in a study of T cell changes during pregnancy in multiple sclerosis. Per the germline V gene, CDR1 is SGDLS and CDR2 is YYNGEE. This CDR3 contains 16 residues. Trimming removed 4 bases at V and 0 bases at J, with 16 bases between. The data were produced by immunoSEQ multiplex PCR, yet TCRdb's version contains in-frame clones alone and is incomplete. Of about 34,000 clones listed, around nine tenths were seen once; the top ten hold 3.5%. This chain links TRBV9 with TRBJ1-1; a possible D gene is TRBD1 (5 bases). Sequenced here: CD8+ T cells from peripheral blood mononuclear cells, sampled in the third trimester of pregnancy. This TCR came from a female donor with multiple sclerosis, enrolled in a pregnancy study. CDR3 sequence: CASSTQPSGMNTEAFF. DNA for the CDR3: TGTGCCAGCAGCACACAACCCTCAGGGATGAACACTGAAGCTTTCTTT.